This TCR beta chain was observed in a study of breast tumors, draining lymph nodes, adjacent tissues. The germline V and J ends were trimmed by 5 bases and 0 bases, with 12 bases remaining between them. This CDR3 is built from 15 residues. Germline-derived CDR1 and CDR2 are SGHAT and FQNNGV. The table lists this clonotype with many counts. TCRdb fed the multiplex PCR reads into MiXCR, producing one record per CDR3 protein. The sample lists 100,000 or so distinct CDR3 sequences, roughly 20% seen once, with more than 0.9% in the top ten. Axillary draining lymph nodes of breast cancer patients supplied the node samples.

Sequenced: axillary lymph node tissue. J is TRBJ2-3 and V is TRBV11-2, with D possibly being TRBD1 or TRBD2 (5 bases each). This receptor was taken from a female donor with breast cancer. Some clones in this sample may be carry-over from other donors' samples. The CDR3 region is CASSRDPYSTDTQYF. CDR3 in DNA: TGTGCCAGCAGCAGGGACCCCTATAGCACAGATACGCAGTATTTT.